The next 5 T cell receptor beta chains were all read from a single sample in a study of spatial heterogeneity in lung cancer. Study-wide results and limits: Intratumoral expanded alpha and beta TCR counts were found to track tumor mutation counts.

The time point is: sample taken at primary tumor resection. MiXCR, run by TCRdb on the 5' RACE reads, gives a single entry per CDR3 protein. The table shows 5,900 or so distinct CDR3 sequences, with about 7.7% occurring only once. No antigen has been assigned to these receptors. Here the sequenced sample was lung tumor tissue, taken at surgery. These receptors were obtained from a female donor with early-stage non-small cell lung cancer.

About this clonotype itself: A library prepared for alpha chains yielded this beta chain as an off-target read; its size is of little meaning. The rearrangement joins TRBV6-1 to TRBJ2-1; tentative D call: TRBD1 (5 bases). The CDR3 consists of 13 residues. The ends were cut back, 6 bases at V and 7 bases at J, with 13 bases in the middle. Germline CDR1 reads MNHNS; CDR2 reads SASEGT. The CDR3 reads CASSPTVQNEQFF. The CDR3 DNA follows: TGTGCCAGCAGCCCGACAGTTCAGAATGAGCAGTTCTTC.

This clonotype occurred many times. Being off target in a library aimed at alpha chains, this beta chain has a size of little meaning. This sequence joins TRBV7-8 and TRBJ2-7; no definite D call. Between the trimmed V and J ends, which lost 6 bases and 1 base, there was a span of 10 bases. The germline CDR1 and CDR2 sequences are SGHVS and FQNEAQ. CDR3 length equals 13 residues. CDR3 residues: CASSQTVSYEQYF. The DNA for the CDR3 is TGTGCCAGCAGTCAAACAGTGTCCTACGAGCAGTACTTC.

By sample fraction, this clonotype is medium-sized. This beta chain represents an off-target read in a library built for alpha chains; its size is of limited meaning. The V gene is TRBV5-6, the J gene TRBJ1-4; D might be TRBD1 (6 bases). The CDR3 is 15 residues long. V was pared by 1 base and J by 5 bases, with 12 bases between. Germline assignment: CDR1 SGHDT and CDR2 YYEEEE. As DNA, the CDR3 is TGTGCCAGCAGCTTGCCCGGACAGAAAAATGAAAAACTGTTTTTT. It specifies CASSLPGQKNEKLFF.

This clonotype was seen at least ten times. Little can be read into the size of this beta chain, an off-target read in a library designed for alpha chains. The genes are TRBV2 and TRBJ2-3; 11 bases agree with TRBD2. The germline gives CDR1 SNHLY, CDR2 FYNNEI. This CDR3 has 17 amino acids. With V trimmed by 7 bases and J by 0 bases, 9 bases remained unmatched. CDR3 nucleotide sequence: TGTGCCAGCATTTTAGCGGGGGGGCTTGGTAGCACAGATACGCAGTATTTT. Encoded protein: CASILAGGLGSTDTQYF.

This clonotype qualifies as medium-sized. As an off-target read in a library built for alpha chains, this beta chain has a frequency of little significance. This chain links TRBV7-6 with TRBJ1-1; D might be TRBD1 (5 bases). Germline CDR1 is SGHVS and CDR2 is FNYEAQ. The germline V and J ends were trimmed by 5 bases and 0 bases, with 13 bases remaining between them. This CDR3 has 15 amino acids. The CDR3 nucleotides are TGTGCCAGCAGCCGGCAACAGGTCATGAACACTGAAGCTTTCTTT. The encoded protein is CASSRQQVMNTEAFF.